The following is a T cell receptor beta chain sequence with its context. Antigen: not known. A much larger clone sits a single nucleotide away, making a read error possible. Cultured CD4+ T cell DNA was sequenced using the Oncomine TCR Beta short-read assay. TCRdb independently ran MiXCR on the PCR reads; one entry per CDR3 protein. The sample lists 3,500 to 4,500 distinct CDR3 sequences; around a fifth were seen once. This record comes from a study of vaccination and CD4 T cells after COVID-19. The wider study: Post-COVID samples had a sampling time that fell a median roughly 92 days after diagnosis (range 35 to 161).

V was clipped by 6 bases and J by 14 bases, with 23 bases between them. In germline, CDR1 is DFQATT, CDR2 SNEGSKA (reference sequence). The CDR3 sequence is 13 residues long. Study-level findings and limits: The authors studied relatively few convalescent patients and analyzed no early post-infection timepoints. Rising from about 20 to 38, the median of SARS-CoV-2-reactive clonotypes did not change significantly.

Noted treatment: approximately 11-day PBMC culture with coronavirus spike peptide pools or control peptides (ViraFEST assay). Expansion of antigen-specific T cells with peptide pools by ViraFEST preceded sequencing of TCRs. The source was CD4+ T cells from blood, cultured in vitro, collected after SARS-CoV-2 vaccination. This sequence joins TRBV20-1 and TRBJ2-1, with a tentative D call TRBD1 (6 bases). The receptor was derived from a human donor who had recovered from COVID-19. The CDR3 is CSALGPGTNEEFF. CDR3 coding DNA: TGCAGTGCCCTAGGCCCCGGGACAAACGAGGAGTTCTTC.